This TCR beta chain was observed in a study of tumor and adjacent non-tumor tissue in lung cancer. Study-level information: Histology: about twelve adenocarcinoma, a couple of squamous cell carcinoma, 1 small cell lung cancer. Some 3.9 million productive TCRbeta reads were obtained per sample on average.

Study results and limitations: Normal lung showed higher cumulative top 100 clone frequency than tumor. Tumor tissue had significantly higher TCR diversity than normal lung.

Germline V gene data show CDR1 as MNHNS and CDR2 as SASEGT. This CDR3 has 17 amino acids. The trim removed 8 bases at V and 4 bases at J, leaving 16 bases unmatched. Three rounds of nested PCR, following a modified ARM-PCR protocol, produced the TCRbeta library. One entry per CDR3 protein, called by TCRdb with MiXCR from the multiplex PCR reads. The sample holds 200,000 to 250,000 distinct CDR3 sequences, around 70% seen once. To note about this clonotype: Antigen specificity is unknown.

RNA was extracted from bulk tissue without any cell sorting. The clonotype originates from a man aged 60 to 75 with non-small cell lung cancer. The chain couples TRBV6-1 to TRBJ1-5, with 8 bases that match TRBD1. Sample: lung tumor tissue. The CDR3 spells CASGGYLSGGANQPQHF. The CDR3 DNA reads TGTGCCAGCGGAGGTTACCTGTCAGGGGGCGCGAATCAGCCCCAGCATTTT.